The next 20 T cell receptor beta chains were all read from a single sample in a study of TIL therapy for anti-PD-1-resistant metastatic lung cancer. The time point is: pre-treatment sample, taken before nivolumab and TIL therapy. The libraries were made with immunoSEQ v3. TCRdb's table, derived via immunoSEQ multiplex PCR, lists solely in-frame clones and lacks some. The sample has tens of thousands of clones, 65% to 80% seen once. The sample in question was blood, obtained at baseline. The receptors stem from a woman aged 30-85 years with non-small cell lung cancer.

This chain connects TRBV7-5 to TRBJ1-6; the DNA was not used to check the table's D call, TRBD1. TRBV7-5 is assigned pseudogene status. This CDR3 contains 17 residues. CDR3 residues: CVRSLVGPAQDNSPLHF. CDR3 nucleotides: TGTGTCAGAAGCTTGGTGGGCCCGGCGCAGGATAATTCACCCCTCCACTTT.

V gene TRBV2 combines with J gene TRBJ2-3, with D unclear. This CDR3 is 16 amino acids long. Per germline, CDR1 SNHLY and CDR2 FYNNEI. The V gene lost 7 bases and the J gene lost 0 bases, with 17 bases spanning the gap. The CDR3 sequence: CASTPINTGSTDTQYF. In DNA, the CDR3 is TGTGCCAGCACTCCCATCAATACGGGTAGCACAGATACGCAGTATTTT.

The V call is TRBV15, the J call TRBJ2-1; D unresolved. Germline CDR1 LNHNV, CDR2 YYDKDF (reference sequence). Trimming took 8 bases from V and 3 from J, leaving 11 bases between them. This CDR3 is built from 13 residues. CDR3 bases: TGTGCCACCGAGGTTGGTGGCTACAATGAGCAGTTCTTC. This translates into CATEVGGYNEQFF.

This clone has more than one count but fewer than ten. The rearrangement joins TRBV18 to TRBJ1-1; 11 bases are a match to TRBD1. Germline CDR1 reads KGHSH; CDR2 reads LQKENI. J lost 8 bases, V lost 1 base, and 0 bases had no gene match. The CDR3 length is 13 residues. In DNA form, the CDR3 reads TGTGCCAGCTCACCACGGGACAGGGGGGAAGCTTTCTTT. It encodes CASSPRDRGEAFF.

This chain connects TRBV1 to TRBJ2-5; the D call of TRBD1 is as the table states it, not checked on the DNA. TRBV1 is an annotated pseudogene. The CDR3 has 17 amino acids. Here the CDR3 reads CTSSEIRTGWRQETQYF. The CDR3 bases are TGCACCAGCAGCGAAATACGGACAGGCTGGCGCCAAGAGACCCAGTACTTC.

V gene TRBV5-6 combines with J gene TRBJ2-5, with D tentatively TRBD2 (7 bases). This CDR3 has 18 amino acids. V lost 4 bases to trimming and J lost 1 base, with 23 bases between them. CDR1 and CDR2 (germline): SGHDT, YYEEEE. The CDR3 coding sequence is TGTGCCAGCAGCCCGGGGGGCAGATTCCGCATCGTCCAAGAGACCCAGTACTTC. Amino acid sequence: CASSPGGRFRIVQETQYF.

The rearrangement links TRBV2 to TRBJ2-7, with 8 bases that match TRBD1. Germline loops: CDR1 SNHLY, CDR2 FYNNEI. V was pared by 1 base and J by 1 base, with 3 bases of the junction left unmatched. The CDR3 contains 15 residues. The CDR3 sequence: CASSEGTGTSYEQYF. In nucleotides, the CDR3 is TGTGCCAGCAGTGAAGGGACAGGGACTTCCTACGAGCAGTACTTC.

A single count supports this clone. This chain uses TRBV18 with TRBJ2-2, with 9 positions matching TRBD2. Looked up from germline, CDR1 is KGHSH and CDR2 is LQKENI. There are 14 residues in the CDR3. The trim removed 4 bases at V and 3 bases at J, leaving 0 bases unmatched. The CDR3, as DNA: TGTGCCAGCTCACTAGCGGGAGACACCGGGGAGCTGTTTTTT. It specifies CASSLAGDTGELFF.

The CDR3 sequence: CASGTGSNTGELFF. CDR3 in DNA: TGTGCCAGCGGGACAGGGTCGAACACCGGGGAGCTGTTTTTT. The chain joins TRBV7-3 to TRBJ2-2; TRBD1 agrees at 9 bases. Trimming removed 8 bases from V and 0 bases from J; junction bases left unmatched: 1. This CDR3 has 14 amino acids. Germline V gene sequence: CDR1 SGHTA, CDR2 FQGTGA.

The chain couples TRBV14 to TRBJ2-5, with D uncertain. V lost 5 bases and J lost 8, with 12 bases in between. The germline V gene has CDR1 SGHDN and CDR2 FVKESK. This CDR3 has 12 residues. CDR3 sequence (DNA): TGTGCCAGCAGCGGTCTCCGCTACACCCAGTACTTC. This codes for CASSGLRYTQYF.

This clone is a singleton in its sample. The chain recombines TRBV6-5 with TRBJ2-3; a weak D match, TRBD2 (5 bases). Germline V gene lookup returns CDR1 MNHEY and CDR2 SVGAGI. The CDR3 has 15 amino acids. V was pared by 0 bases and J by 2 bases, with 9 bases between. The DNA of the CDR3 is TGTGCCAGCAGTTACTCGAGCGGAGTCACAGATACGCAGTATTTT. As protein: CASSYSSGVTDTQYF.

This clone was counted only a few times. The V gene is TRBV19, the J gene TRBJ1-5; D gene uncertain. Per germline, CDR1 LNHDA and CDR2 SQIVND (reference sequence). Trimming stripped 10 bases from V and 0 bases from J, with 16 bases between. The CDR3 totals 15 residues. CDR3: CATKGARDSNQPQHF. DNA for the CDR3: TGTGCCACCAAGGGAGCCAGAGATAGCAATCAGCCCCAGCATTTT.

The chain joins TRBV6-1 to TRBJ2-3; D is unresolved. Trimming removed 1 base from V and 1 base from J, with 9 bases in between. The germline V gene encodes CDR1 MNHNS and CDR2 SASEGT. CDR3 length: 15 amino acids. The CDR3 DNA is TGTGCCAGCAGTGAAGGCCGATGGGGCACAGATACGCAGTATTTT. It yields the protein CASSEGRWGTDTQYF.

The chain has TRBV4-3 and TRBJ2-3, with 10 bases fitting TRBD2. Germline V lookup: CDR1 LGHNA, CDR2 YSLEER. V trimming: 4 bases; J trimming: 1 base; junction bases outside the gene matches: 14. This CDR3 contains 19 residues. The CDR3 bases are TGCGCCAGCAGCCCTCATAGGACTAGCGGAGCCTGGGGCACAGATACGCAGTATTTT. Protein sequence: CASSPHRTSGAWGTDTQYF.

The chain combines TRBV19 with TRBJ2-7; maybe TRBD2 (5 bases). Per the germline V gene, CDR1 is LNHDA and CDR2 is SQIVND (reference sequence). The CDR3 sequence is 16 residues long. V was trimmed by 5 bases and J by 1 base, leaving 18 bases between them. In DNA form, the CDR3 reads TGTGCCAGTAGTCCCGCACGAGCGGTGGGTTCCTACGAGCAGTACTTC. This encodes CASSPARAVGSYEQYF. The full variable domain, completed using reference TRBV19 and TRBJ2-7, is DGGITQSPKYLFRKEGQNVTLSCEQNLNHDAMYWYRQDPGQGLRLIYYSQIVNDFQKGDIAEGYSVSREKKESFPLTVTSAQKNPTAFYLCASSPARAVGSYEQYFGPGTRLTVT.

The genes are TRBV5-4 and TRBJ2-7; no clear D. The germline V and J ends were trimmed by 4 bases and 0 bases, with 11 bases remaining between them. The CDR3 sequence is 14 residues long. The germline gives CDR1 SGHNT, CDR2 YYREEE (reference sequence). In DNA, the CDR3 is TGTGCCAGCAGCCTCGACATGAGCTCCTACGAGCAGTACTTC. Its translation is CASSLDMSSYEQYF.

Worth noting for this clone: An end of the junction differs from the germline gene, which may be a read error. The rearrangement joins TRBV20-1 to TRBJ1-1; D is uncertain. Looked up from germline, CDR1 is DFQATT and CDR2 is SNEGSKA (reference sequence). This CDR3 is built from 11 residues. CDR3: CSAREDTEAFF. CDR3 sequence (DNA): TGTAGTGCTAGGGAAGACACTGAAGCTTTCTTT.

This chain connects TRBV15 to TRBJ1-2; D not certain. Per the germline V gene, CDR1 is LNHNV and CDR2 is YYDKDF (reference sequence). This CDR3 contains 13 residues. Trimming took off 3 bases at V and 1 base at J, with 6 bases between the two ends. The CDR3, as DNA: TGTGCCACCAGCAGTGGTCTTAACTATGGCTACACCTTC. Translation: CATSSGLNYGYTF.

This chain uses TRBV19 with TRBJ2-7; 9 nucleotides line up with TRBD1. The CDR3 has 15 residues. Germline V gene lookup returns CDR1 LNHDA and CDR2 SQIVND (reference sequence). V was pared by 5 bases and J by 2 bases, with 7 bases of the junction left unmatched. The CDR3, as DNA: TGTGCCAGTAGTCGCGGACAGGGGCGAACCTACGAGCAGTACTTC. Translated, it gives CASSRGQGRTYEQYF. Full variable domain (missing parts from reference TRBV19 and TRBJ2-7): DGGITQSPKYLFRKEGQNVTLSCEQNLNHDAMYWYRQDPGQGLRLIYYSQIVNDFQKGDIAEGYSVSREKKESFPLTVTSAQKNPTAFYLCASSRGQGRTYEQYFGPGTRLTVT.

V is TRBV7-9 and J is TRBJ1-1; 9 bases are shared with TRBD1. Trimming cost V 4 bases and J 4 bases; bases outside gene matches: 1. This CDR3 is built from 13 residues. Germline assignment: CDR1 SEHNR and CDR2 FQNEAQ (reference sequence). CDR3 residues: CASSSQGATEAFF. CDR3 sequence (DNA): TGTGCCAGCAGCTCACAGGGGGCCACTGAAGCTTTCTTT.